The clone carrying this T cell receptor beta chain was found a few times. This entry is derived from a study of human T cells and chemical hapten exposure. As for the study in general: Patients had diphenylcyclopropenone applied to the scalp weekly throughout the roughly 22-week study. Patch tests applied 0.01% DPC to the upper back and were scored after 6 days.

Germline CDR1 is SGHTA and CDR2 is FQGNSA. J was trimmed by 2 bases and V by 2 bases; bases with no gene match: 9. This CDR3 is built from 16 residues. TCRdb used MiXCR to reprocess the RACE reads, holding one entry per CDR3 protein. Of some 110,000 distinct CDR3 sequences listed, 30% to 35% are singletons. Noted time point: patch test 3, about 24 weeks after DPC sensitization. Specified treatment: therapeutic diphenylcyclopropenone sensitization with weekly scalp DPC. The chain recombines TRBV7-2 with TRBJ2-7; TRBD2 agrees at 7 bases. The sequence was obtained from a man aged 40-49 years with alopecia areata. Some clones in this sample may be carry-over from other donors' samples. The sample in question was whole blood, obtained in connection with sensitization to the hapten diphenylcyclopropenone (DPC). CDR3 amino acids: CASSLSSELATYEQYF. CDR3 nucleotides: TGTGCCAGCAGCTTAAGTTCGGAACTAGCGACCTACGAGCAGTACTTC.